Presented here are 18 T cell receptor beta chains from one specimen sequenced in a study of cytomegalovirus exposure and HLA in healthy donors. The PCR made use of 60 Vbeta and 13 Jbeta primers. Assay used: immunoSEQ multiplex PCR; TCRdb lists only in-frame clones, some missing. The sample includes approximately 190,000 clones, 80% to 85% of them seen just once. Sequenced material: PBMCs. The source is a man in his forties in good health and CMV-seropositive.

This clone has a handful of counts. The chain is built from TRBV27 and TRBJ2-7, with TRBD1 identical over 10 bases. CDR3 length equals 16 residues. J gave up 4 bases and V 2 bases, and 8 bases lay outside the gene matches. Germline V gene lookup returns CDR1 MNHEY and CDR2 SMNVEV (reference sequence). CDR3 amino acids: CASSLAWDRGSYEQYF. CDR3 sequence (DNA): TGTGCCAGCAGTTTAGCGTGGGACAGGGGATCGTACGAGCAGTACTTC.

This clone has a handful of counts. The rearrangement joins TRBV10-1 to TRBJ2-7; perhaps TRBD1 as D (7 bases). Between the trimmed V and J ends, which lost 4 bases and 2 bases, there was a span of 9 bases. Germline loops: CDR1 WNHNN, CDR2 SYGVQD (reference sequence). CDR3 length equals 13 residues. This CDR3 is CASSGRGAYEQYF. The CDR3, as DNA: TGCGCCAGCAGTGGCAGGGGGGCCTACGAGCAGTACTTC.

The chain carries TRBV4-2 and TRBJ1-6; no reliable D call. Trimming removed 0 bases at V and 8 bases at J, with 5 bases between. Per germline, CDR1 LGHNA and CDR2 YNFKEQ. The CDR3 spans 13 residues. The CDR3 region has the DNA TGTGCCAGCAGCCAAGACGTTTATTCACCCCTCCACTTT. Its translation: CASSQDVYSPLHF.

The genes are TRBV2 and TRBJ1-2; TRBD1 matches at 7 bases. Germline trimming cut 7 bases from V and 4 bases from J; bases unmatched to any gene: 3. CDR3 length: 12 amino acids. In germline, CDR1 is SNHLY, CDR2 FYNNEI. The CDR3 DNA reads TGTGCCAGCACAGGGGGTATCTATGGCTACACCTTC. It encodes CASTGGIYGYTF.

This clone was observed a single time. CDR3 protein: CAWSTNTGGGYTF. In DNA form, the CDR3 reads TGTGCCTGGAGTACAAACACAGGGGGTGGCTACACCTTC. V gene TRBV30 combines with J gene TRBJ1-2; 8 bases are a match to TRBD1. CDR1 and CDR2 from the germline V gene are GTSNPN and SVGIG (reference sequence). The V and J ends lost 2 bases and 7 bases, in that order; junction bases with no gene match: 6. There are 13 residues in the CDR3.

The chain links TRBV5-1 to TRBJ2-7; TRBD2 aligns across 15 bases. The germline V gene encodes CDR1 SGHRS and CDR2 YFSETQ. The V segment lost 0 bases and the J segment 4 bases; nucleotides outside the gene matches: 5. The CDR3 is 17 amino acids. The CDR3 nucleotides read TGCGCCAGCAGCTTGGGGACCGGACTAGCGGGGGGGTACGAGCAGTACTTC. Residues: CASSLGTGLAGGYEQYF.

The V and J genes are TRBV30 and TRBJ1-2; D not resolved. Trimming removed 3 bases from V and 8 bases from J, with 10 bases in between. Looked up from germline, CDR1 is GTSNPN and CDR2 is SVGIG (reference sequence). The length of the CDR3 is 11 residues. CDR3 amino acids: CAWSHSGGYTF. DNA of the CDR3: TGTGCCTGGAGCCACAGTGGGGGCTACACCTTC.

The chain is built from TRBV4-1 and TRBJ1-2; TRBD1 matches at 10 bases. CDR3 length: 14 amino acids. V shed 1 base, J shed 8 bases, and the junction held 4 bases outside the gene matches. Germline CDR1 and CDR2: MGHRA and YSYEKL. The CDR3 sequence is CASSQGGQGRGYTF. CDR3 sequence (DNA): TGCGCCAGCAGCCAAGGGGGACAGGGGAGAGGCTACACCTTC.

V usage is TRBV7-8 and J usage is TRBJ2-2; TRBD2 agrees at 11 bases. The CDR3 is 16 residues long. Trimming removed 6 bases from V and 4 bases from J; junction bases left unmatched: 7. The germline V gene encodes CDR1 SGHVS and CDR2 FQNEAQ. The CDR3 DNA reads as TGTGCCAGCAGGGAGGTAGCGGGGGGGCGCACCGGGGAGCTGTTTTTT. Translation gives CASREVAGGRTGELFF.

This clone has just one count. V gene TRBV19 combines with J gene TRBJ2-7, with D possibly matching TRBD1 (6 bases). V was shortened by 2 bases and J by 3 bases, with 17 bases between the two germline ends. Germline lookup yields CDR1 LNHDA and CDR2 SQIVND (reference sequence). The CDR3 is 16 residues long. The CDR3: CASSIPLGQGIYEQYF. As DNA, the CDR3 is TGTGCCAGTAGTATACCTCTCGGGCAGGGGATCTACGAGCAGTACTTC.

This chain uses TRBV11-3 with TRBJ2-1, with 9 bases identical to TRBD2. V was clipped by 0 bases and J by 7 bases; unmatched bases: 10. Germline loops: CDR1 SGHNT, CDR2 YENEEA. This CDR3 contains 17 residues. In nucleotides, the CDR3 is TGTGCCAGCAGCTTAGAGGGGCGGGGGGGCCCTTGGAATGAGCAGTTCTTC. Its protein is CASSLEGRGGPWNEQFF.

This clone was seen a single time. One end of the junction fails to match germline, which may point to a read error. Other nucleotide sequences in the sample specify the same CDR3. The chain links TRBV6-1 to TRBJ1-1; D is uncertain. The CDR3 extends over 12 amino acids. Germline V gene sequence: CDR1 MNHNS, CDR2 SASEGT. The CDR3 bases are TGCGCCCACCGAGCTATGAACACTGAAGCTTTCTTT. Translating gives CAHRAMNTEAFF.

The V call is TRBV28, the J call TRBJ2-3; perhaps TRBD2 as D (5 bases). V lost 5 bases to trimming and J lost 2 bases, with 14 bases between them. The CDR3 is 15 amino acids. Germline CDR1 and CDR2: MDHEN and SYDVKM. CDR3 nucleotides: TGTGCCAGCAGTCCCGCGCGGGTCCCCACAGATACGCAGTATTTT. It translates to CASSPARVPTDTQYF.

Here the CDR3 reads CASSLGQGMDTEAFF. For the CDR3, the DNA is TGCGCCAGCAGCTTGGGACAGGGCATGGACACTGAAGCTTTCTTT. The rearrangement uses TRBV5-1 and TRBJ1-1, with TRBD1 identical over 7 bases. Germline CDR1 reads SGHRS; CDR2 reads YFSETQ. CDR3 length: 15 residues. J gave up 3 bases and V 0 bases, and 5 bases lay outside the gene matches.

The genes are TRBV11-2 and TRBJ2-5; TRBD2 matches 7 bases. The V segment lost 1 base and the J segment 1 base; nucleotides outside the gene matches: 6. From germline, CDR1 is SGHAT and CDR2 FQNNGV. The CDR3 loop spans 16 amino acids. The CDR3: CASSLGLALIQETQYF. CDR3 nucleotide sequence: TGTGCCAGCAGCTTAGGACTAGCTTTAATCCAAGAGACCCAGTACTTC.

The J gene is TRBJ1-6, the V gene TRBV5-1; a possible D gene is TRBD1 (5 bases). Germline CDR1 SGHRS, CDR2 YFSETQ. This CDR3 region has 16 residues. Trimming left V 4 bases short and J 0 bases short, with 11 bases between. CDR3 sequence: CASSRDRSSYNSPLHF. DNA of the CDR3: TGCGCCAGCAGCAGAGACAGAAGCTCCTATAATTCACCCCTCCACTTT.

This clone was counted once. CDR3 coding DNA: TGCAGCGCTGCGCGGGATATTGGCTACACCTTC. Encoded protein: CSAARDIGYTF. This chain links TRBV29-1 with TRBJ1-2; D not resolved. This CDR3 region has 11 residues. From germline, CDR1 is SQVTM and CDR2 ANQGSEA. The ends were cut back, 7 bases at V and 7 bases at J, with 13 bases in the middle.

V is TRBV9 and J is TRBJ2-3; TRBD2 agrees at 10 bases. This CDR3 has 16 residues. The germline CDR1 and CDR2 sequences are SGDLS and YYNGEE. V dropped 3 bases and J dropped 3; count of bases not matched to a gene: 7. Written as DNA, the CDR3 is TGTGCCAGCAGCGAACCTAGCGGGGGAAGGACAGATACGCAGTATTTT. This translates into CASSEPSGGRTDTQYF.